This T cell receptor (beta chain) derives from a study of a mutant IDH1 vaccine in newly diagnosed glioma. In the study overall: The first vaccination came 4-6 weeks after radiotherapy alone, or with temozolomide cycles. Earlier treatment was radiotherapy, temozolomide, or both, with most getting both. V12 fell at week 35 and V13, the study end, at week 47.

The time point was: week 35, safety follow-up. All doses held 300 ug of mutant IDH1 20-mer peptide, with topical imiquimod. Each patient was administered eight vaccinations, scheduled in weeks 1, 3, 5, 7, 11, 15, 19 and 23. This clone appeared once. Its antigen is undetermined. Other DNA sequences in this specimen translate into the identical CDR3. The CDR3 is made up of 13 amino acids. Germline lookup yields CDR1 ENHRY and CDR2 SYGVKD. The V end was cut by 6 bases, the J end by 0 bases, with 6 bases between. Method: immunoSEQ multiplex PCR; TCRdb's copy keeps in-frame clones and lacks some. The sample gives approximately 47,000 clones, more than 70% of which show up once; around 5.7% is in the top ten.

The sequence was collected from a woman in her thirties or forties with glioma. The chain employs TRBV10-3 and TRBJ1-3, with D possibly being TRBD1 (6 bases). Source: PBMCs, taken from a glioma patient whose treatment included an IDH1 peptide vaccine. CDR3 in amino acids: CAIRDSSGNTIYF. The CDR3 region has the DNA TGTGCCATCAGGGACAGCTCTGGAAACACCATATATTTT.